This T cell receptor (beta chain) emerged from a study of human T cells and chemical hapten exposure. Noted time point: pre-sensitization, week 0. This sample's treatment: therapeutic diphenylcyclopropenone sensitization with weekly scalp DPC. This clonotype showed up just a few times. Its specificity is not known. Trimming cost V 5 bases and J 4 bases, with 15 bases left between them. The germline V gene has CDR1 SNHLY and CDR2 FYNNEI. The CDR3 loop spans 15 amino acids. Study observations and caveats: TCRs exceeding 1 in 1000 frequency stayed unchanged with DPC sensitization.

TCRdb re-called the RACE reads with MiXCR, one entry per CDR3 protein. The sample lists around 250,000 distinct CDR3 sequences; more than 6.5% were seen once. V usage is TRBV2 and J usage is TRBJ2-1; D uncertain. The sequence was collected from a middle-aged woman with alopecia areata. Some clones in this sample may be carry-over from other donors' samples. Here the sequenced sample was whole blood, taken in connection with sensitization to the hapten diphenylcyclopropenone (DPC). The CDR3, as DNA: TGTGCCAGCAGTCCAGACACAGCCCTTTACAATGAGCAGTTCTTC. It translates to CASSPDTALYNEQFF.